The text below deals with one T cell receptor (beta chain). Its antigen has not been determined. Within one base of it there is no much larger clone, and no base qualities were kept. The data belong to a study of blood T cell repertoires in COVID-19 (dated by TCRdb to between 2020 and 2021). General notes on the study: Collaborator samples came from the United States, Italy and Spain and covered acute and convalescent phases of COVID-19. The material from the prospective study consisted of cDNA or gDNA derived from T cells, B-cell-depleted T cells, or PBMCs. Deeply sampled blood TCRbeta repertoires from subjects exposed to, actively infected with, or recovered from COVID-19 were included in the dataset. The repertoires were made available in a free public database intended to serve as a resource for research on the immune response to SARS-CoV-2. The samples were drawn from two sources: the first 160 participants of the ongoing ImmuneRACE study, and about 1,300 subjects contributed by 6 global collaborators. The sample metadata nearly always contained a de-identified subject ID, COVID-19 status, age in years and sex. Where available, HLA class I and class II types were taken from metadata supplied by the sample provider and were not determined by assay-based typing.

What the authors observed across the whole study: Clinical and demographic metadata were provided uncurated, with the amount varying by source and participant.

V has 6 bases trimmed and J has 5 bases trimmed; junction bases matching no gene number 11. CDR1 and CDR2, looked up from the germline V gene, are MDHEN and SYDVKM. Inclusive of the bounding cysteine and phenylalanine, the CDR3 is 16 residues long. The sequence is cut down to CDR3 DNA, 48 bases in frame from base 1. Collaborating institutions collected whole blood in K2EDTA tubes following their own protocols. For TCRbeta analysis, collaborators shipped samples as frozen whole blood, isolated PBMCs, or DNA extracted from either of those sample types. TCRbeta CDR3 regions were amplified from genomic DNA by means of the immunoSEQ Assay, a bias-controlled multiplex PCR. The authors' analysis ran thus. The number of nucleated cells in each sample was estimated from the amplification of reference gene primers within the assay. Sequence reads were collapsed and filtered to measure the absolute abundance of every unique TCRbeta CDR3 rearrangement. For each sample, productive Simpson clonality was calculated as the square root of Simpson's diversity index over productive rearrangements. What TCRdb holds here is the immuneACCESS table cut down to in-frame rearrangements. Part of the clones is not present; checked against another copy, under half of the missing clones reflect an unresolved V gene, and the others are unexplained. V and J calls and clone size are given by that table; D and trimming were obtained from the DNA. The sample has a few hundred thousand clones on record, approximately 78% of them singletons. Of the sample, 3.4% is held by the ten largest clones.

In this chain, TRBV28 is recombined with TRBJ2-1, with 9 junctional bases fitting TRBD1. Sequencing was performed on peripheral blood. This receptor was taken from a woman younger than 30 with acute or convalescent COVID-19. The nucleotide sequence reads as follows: TGTGCCAGCAGCGACAGGGGGGGGGACGTAGACAATGAGCAGTTCTTC. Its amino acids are CASSDRGGDVDNEQFF.